Presented here are 26 T cell receptor beta chains from one specimen sequenced in a study of beta chain features in type 1 diabetes. Study findings and constraints: Shorter TCRB CDR3s, moderately but significantly so, were found in Type 1 diabetes patients in all four CD4+ subsets.

Expressed TCRB transcripts were sequenced because the isolated RNA had all been reverse transcribed beforehand. Libraries were prepared by immunoSEQ multiplex PCR; TCRdb keeps only in-frame clonotypes and omits some of them. This sample carries more than 300,000 clones, 10% to 15% of them seen once, and the ten largest clones take about 0.01%. Their recognized antigens are unknown. Sequenced: naive CD4+ T cells from blood. These receptors all stem from a woman aged 18-29 years with type 1 diabetes.

This clone came up a few times. The V call is TRBV30, the J call TRBJ2-7, with D tentatively TRBD2 (7 bases). CDR3 length: 14 amino acids. V lost 2 bases to trimming and J lost 2 bases, with 13 bases between them. Germline CDR1 is GTSNPN and CDR2 is SVGIG (reference sequence). The CDR3: CAWSSGRGPYEQYF. The CDR3 DNA sequence: TGTGCCTGGAGTTCCGGGCGGGGGCCCTACGAGCAGTACTTC.

The chain recombines TRBV7-9 with TRBJ2-3; 10 bases line up with TRBD1. Unmatched junction bases numbered 8, after V lost 5 bases and J lost 3 bases. CDR1 and CDR2 (germline): SEHNR, FQNEAQ (reference sequence). CDR3 size: 16 residues. The CDR3, as DNA: TGTGCCAGCAGCGATAGGACAGGGGGAGCGACAGATACGCAGTATTTT. This translates into CASSDRTGGATDTQYF.

This chain connects TRBV5-1 to TRBJ2-1; D remains unclear. The CDR3 is made up of 15 amino acids. Trimming removed 3 bases at V and 5 bases at J, with 15 bases between. Germline V CDR1 and CDR2: SGHRS, YFSETQ. The CDR3 spells CASSSLIKGDNEQFF. Written as DNA, the CDR3 is TGCGCCAGCAGCTCCCTCATTAAAGGAGACAATGAGCAGTTCTTC. Filled out from reference TRBV5-1 and TRBJ2-1, the complete variable domain reads KAGVTQTPRYLIKTRGQQVTLSCSPISGHRSVSWYQQTPGQGLQFLFEYFSETQRNKGNFPGRFSGRQFSNSRSEMNVSTLELGDSALYLCASSSLIKGDNEQFFGPGTRLTVL.

V is TRBV29-1 and J is TRBJ1-6; 8 nucleotides align to TRBD1. The CDR3 sequence is 13 residues long. CDR1 and CDR2 from the germline V gene are SQVTM and ANQGSEA. J lost 10 bases, V lost 6 bases, and 8 bases had no gene match. The CDR3 DNA follows: TGCAGCGTCATGACAGGGGATACGTCACCCCTCCACTTT. This sequence encodes CSVMTGDTSPLHF.

This clone has only a few counts. The J gene is TRBJ1-1, the V gene TRBV12-5; weak D call: TRBD1 (5 bases). The CDR3 consists of 13 residues. Germline loops: CDR1 LGHNT, CDR2 FRNRAP. The V and J ends lost 7 bases and 7 bases respectively, with 16 bases between them. The CDR3 loop reads CASALGGVGEAFF. The CDR3, as DNA: TGTGCTAGTGCCCTGGGAGGGGTGGGTGAAGCTTTCTTT.

There are a few counts of this clone. This chain uses TRBV9 with TRBJ2-7, with 9 bases that match TRBD2. Per the germline V gene, CDR1 is SGDLS and CDR2 is YYNGEE. The CDR3 spans 16 residues. V shed 0 bases and J 3 bases; nucleotides not matched to a gene: 7. The CDR3 coding sequence is TGTGCCAGCAGCGTAGGACTAGCGGAGGGGGTCTACGAGCAGTACTTC. Translated, it gives CASSVGLAEGVYEQYF.

This clone was counted between two and nine times. The CDR3 coding sequence is TGTGCCAGCAGCACAGCGGGGGGGCGGGAGACCCAGTACTTC. Protein product: CASSTAGGRETQYF. The gene calls are TRBV9 and TRBJ2-5; 10 nucleotides match TRBD2. The CDR3 has 14 residues. Germline assignment: CDR1 SGDLS and CDR2 YYNGEE. The ends lost 4 bases at V and 5 bases at J; junction bases unmatched: 5.

The table lists this clone with a few counts. The gene calls are TRBV7-2 and TRBJ2-3; D gene ambiguous. V lost 5 bases to trimming and J lost 14 bases, with 14 bases between them. The CDR3 is made up of 11 amino acids. Germline V gene data show CDR1 as SGHTA and CDR2 as FQGNSA. The CDR3 loop reads CASSQVAILYF. CDR3 coding DNA: TGTGCCAGCAGCCAAGTGGCAATTCTGTATTTT.

This clone was detected only a few times. The chain carries TRBV6-4 and TRBJ1-5; D possibly corresponds to TRBD1 (5 bases). The CDR3 extends over 13 amino acids. V lost 10 bases and J 5 bases, leaving 15 bases between the germline ends. CDR1 and CDR2 (germline): MRHNA, SNTAGT. The CDR3 DNA reads TGTGCCACCGAGGCAGGGCCCTATCAGCCCCAGCATTTT. Amino acid sequence: CATEAGPYQPQHF.

With respect to this clone: One end of the junction fails to match germline, which may point to a read error. The chain uses TRBV6-5 and TRBJ1-1, with no clear D. Germline V gene data show CDR1 as MNHEY and CDR2 as SVGAGI. The CDR3 loop spans 12 amino acids. CDR3 sequence: CASSYAGSASIF. CDR3 sequence (DNA): TGTGCCAGCAGTTACGCGGGTTCCGCCTCGATCTTT.

This clone was counted once. The chain recombines TRBV2 with TRBJ2-7; D possibly corresponds to TRBD2 (5 bases). This CDR3 is 13 amino acids long. Germline loops: CDR1 SNHLY, CDR2 FYNNEI. Trimming pared 7 bases from V and 0 bases from J, leaving 10 bases between. CDR3 sequence (DNA): TGTGCCAGCATGATGGGAGTCTCCTACGAGCAGTACTTC. It yields the protein CASMMGVSYEQYF.

Only a few counts were recorded for this clone. The chain links TRBV27 to TRBJ2-7, with D unresolved. Trimming left V 6 bases short and J 4 bases short, with 10 bases between. The CDR3 runs to 12 residues. Germline V CDR1 and CDR2: MNHEY, SMNVEV (reference sequence). In nucleotides, the CDR3 is TGTGCCAGCAGCCTTACCGGGTACGAGCAGTACTTC. As protein: CASSLTGYEQYF.

The chain has TRBV10-3 and TRBJ1-1; 7 bases are shared with TRBD1. CDR3 length: 16 residues. Germline V gene lookup returns CDR1 ENHRY and CDR2 SYGVKD. J gave up 0 bases and V 2 bases, and 6 bases lay outside the gene matches. The CDR3 is CAISEPPGQLNTEAFF. The CDR3 DNA is TGTGCCATCAGTGAGCCACCGGGACAGCTGAACACTGAAGCTTTCTTT.

J is TRBJ1-4 and V is TRBV7-2; no clear D gene. Per the germline V gene, CDR1 is SGHTA and CDR2 is FQGNSA. CDR3 length: 14 amino acids. V was pared by 5 bases and J by 6 bases, with 13 bases between. CDR3 in amino acids: CASSRGFGDEKLFF. DNA of the CDR3: TGTGCCAGCAGCCGAGGGTTCGGAGATGAAAAACTGTTTTTT.

This clone was observed a handful of times. The chain couples TRBV7-2 to TRBJ1-2; 7 nucleotides align to TRBD1. The V gene end was trimmed by 5 bases and the J gene end by 4 bases; junction bases not matched to a gene: 10. Germline CDR1 reads SGHTA; CDR2 reads FQGNSA. This CDR3 contains 15 residues. The CDR3 region is CASSPRQGAAYGYTF. For the CDR3, the DNA is TGTGCCAGCAGCCCAAGACAGGGCGCGGCCTATGGCTACACCTTC.

This clone came up once. The chain combines TRBV27 with TRBJ1-1, with a weak D call TRBD1 (5 bases). V was cut by 8 bases and J by 4 bases, with 11 bases left in between. The germline gives CDR1 MNHEY, CDR2 SMNVEV (reference sequence). CDR3 length equals 12 residues. The CDR3 loop is CASQGRGTEAFF. The DNA of the CDR3 is TGTGCCAGCCAGGGTAGGGGCACTGAAGCTTTCTTT.

V and J are TRBV5-1 and TRBJ2-1, with D possibly matching TRBD2 (6 bases). V lost 0 bases and J lost 0, with 7 bases in between. CDR1 and CDR2 (germline): SGHRS, YFSETQ. This CDR3 contains 15 residues. The CDR3 sequence: CASSLGGDSYNEQFF. CDR3 bases: TGCGCCAGCAGCTTGGGGGGGGACTCCTACAATGAGCAGTTCTTC.

A few counts support this clone. V and J are TRBV6-5 and TRBJ2-7; 10 positions match TRBD1. CDR1 is MNHEY, CDR2 SVGAGI, per germline. The CDR3 spans 13 residues. The J segment lost 6 bases and the V segment lost 5 bases, leaving 4 bases of the junction unmatched. As DNA, the CDR3 is TGTGCCAGCAGTCCCGGGACAGGGGTCGAGCAGTACTTC. Translation: CASSPGTGVEQYF.

The V and J genes are TRBV6-6 and TRBJ2-5; perhaps TRBD1 as D (5 bases). The CDR3 loop spans 15 amino acids. CDR1 and CDR2 from the germline V gene are MNHNY and SVGAGI (reference sequence). The V end was cut by 0 bases, the J end by 5 bases, with 13 bases between. CDR3 sequence: CASSYSLGDPETQYF. As DNA, the CDR3 is TGTGCCAGCAGTTACTCGTTAGGGGATCCGGAGACCCAGTACTTC.

This clone came up a few times. Here the CDR3 reads CASSTGQGVYGYTF. The CDR3 DNA reads as TGTGCCAGTAGTACGGGACAGGGTGTTTATGGCTACACCTTC. This chain joins TRBV19 and TRBJ1-2, with 9 bases fitting TRBD1. Germline loops: CDR1 LNHDA, CDR2 SQIVND (reference sequence). This CDR3 has 14 residues. V gave up 4 bases and J gave up 5 bases; unmatched junction bases: 5.

This clone appeared a few times. This chain links TRBV29-1 with TRBJ2-3; no clear D. V lost 4 bases and J 4 bases, leaving 18 bases between the germline ends. Looked up from germline, CDR1 is SQVTM and CDR2 is ANQGSEA. The CDR3 extends over 15 amino acids. The chain's CDR3 is CSVVPRIGSADTQYF. DNA of the CDR3: TGCAGCGTTGTTCCGAGGATCGGGTCCGCAGATACGCAGTATTTT.

Here the CDR3 DNA reads TGTGCCTGGAGTATAGGACTACACGGCGTCAAGACCCAGTACTTC. Its translation is CAWSIGLHGVKTQYF. The chain carries TRBV30 and TRBJ2-5; TRBD2 might be the D (6 bases). Germline lookup yields CDR1 GTSNPN and CDR2 SVGIG (reference sequence). With 2 bases removed from V and 6 bases from J, the gap between germline ends came to 19 bases. There are 15 residues in the CDR3.

The table lists this clone with a few counts. J is TRBJ2-4 and V is TRBV7-9, with D perhaps matching TRBD2 (6 bases). Germline lookup yields CDR1 SEHNR and CDR2 FQNEAQ (reference sequence). CDR3 length: 15 residues. Trimming took 4 bases from V and 6 from J, leaving 16 bases between them. The CDR3 DNA sequence: TGTGCCAGCAGCTCCCGGGGCGGGGAAGGAAACATTCAGTACTTC. This translates into CASSSRGGEGNIQYF.

This clone has just a few counts. This chain connects TRBV7-2 to TRBJ1-3; possibly TRBD1 for D (6 bases). V lost 6 bases and J 2 bases, leaving 11 bases between the germline ends. The germline V gene has CDR1 SGHTA and CDR2 FQGNSA. The length of the CDR3 is 14 residues. CDR3 bases: TGTGCCAGCAGATCTGGACAGACTGGAAACACCATATATTTT. It translates to CASRSGQTGNTIYF.

In regard to this clone: Other DNA sequences in this specimen translate into the identical CDR3. This chain links TRBV7-2 with TRBJ2-3; tentative D call: TRBD1 (5 bases). Trimming stripped 3 bases from V and 4 bases from J, with 8 bases between. This CDR3 region has 13 residues. Germline V lookup: CDR1 SGHTA, CDR2 FQGNSA. The CDR3 loop is CASSLQGSDTQYF. Here the CDR3 DNA reads TGTGCCAGCAGCTTGCAGGGATCAGATACGCAGTATTTT.

The chain recombines TRBV30 with TRBJ2-5, with 7 bases identical to TRBD2. Germline CDR1 is GTSNPN and CDR2 is SVGIG (reference sequence). V gave up 2 bases and J gave up 11 bases; unmatched junction bases: 5. The CDR3 has 11 amino acids. CDR3 residues: CAWSPSGQQYF. The CDR3 bases are TGTGCCTGGAGTCCTAGCGGCCAACAGTACTTC.